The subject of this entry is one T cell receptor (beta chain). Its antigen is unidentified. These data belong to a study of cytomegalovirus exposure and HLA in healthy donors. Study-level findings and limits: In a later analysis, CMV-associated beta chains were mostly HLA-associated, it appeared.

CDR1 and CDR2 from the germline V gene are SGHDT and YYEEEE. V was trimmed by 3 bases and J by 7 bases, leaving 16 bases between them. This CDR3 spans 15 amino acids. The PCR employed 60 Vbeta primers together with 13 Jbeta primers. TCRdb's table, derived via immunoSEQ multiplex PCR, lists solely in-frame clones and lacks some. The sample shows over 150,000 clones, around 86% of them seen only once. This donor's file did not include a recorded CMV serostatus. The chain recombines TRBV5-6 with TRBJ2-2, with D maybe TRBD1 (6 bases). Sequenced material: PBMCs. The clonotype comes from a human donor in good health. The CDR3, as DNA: TGTGCCAGCAGCTCGGCAGGGGTTTGGAGCGGGGAGCTGTTTTTT. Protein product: CASSSAGVWSGELFF.